A single sample is the source of the 8 T cell receptor beta chains below, sequenced in a study of blood T cells in healthy people across ages. For the second PCR, which ran for about 6 to 11 cycles, a sample-barcoded 5' primer and a J-beta primer mix were used. TCRdb re-analysed the 5' RACE reads in MiXCR, keeping a single row per CDR3 protein. The repertoire holds hundreds of thousands of distinct CDR3 sequences, 49% seen once, with roughly 31% in the top ten. Sample: blood. The receptors come from a woman aged 55-69 years in good health.

This clonotype was seen ten or more times. The J gene is TRBJ1-2, the V gene TRBV19; no reliable D call. The germline CDR1 and CDR2 sequences are LNHDA and SQIVND (reference sequence). V was trimmed by 8 bases and J by 0 bases, leaving 10 bases between them. The CDR3 has 13 residues. The CDR3: CASEYRTNYGYTF. The DNA for the CDR3 is TGTGCCAGTGAATATCGGACTAACTATGGCTACACCTTC.

As to this clonotype: A read error is possible here, since a much larger clone lies one base away. J is TRBJ1-4 and V is TRBV4-2; a weak D match, TRBD1 (5 bases). This CDR3 is 19 amino acids long. The V gene's germline CDR1 is LGHNA and CDR2 YNFKEQ. The germline V and J ends were trimmed by 5 bases and 0 bases, with 22 bases remaining between them. Written as DNA, the CDR3 is TGTGCCAGCAGCGGCTGGGACTGGGGAACGCTATCAACTAATGAAAAACTGTTTTTT. Encoded protein: CASSGWDWGTLSTNEKLFF.

The chain employs TRBV7-9 and TRBJ2-7; TRBD1 is a possible D gene (6 bases). Looked up from germline, CDR1 is SEHNR and CDR2 is FQNEAQ (reference sequence). The CDR3 has 14 amino acids. V lost 4 bases and J lost 2, with 12 bases in between. The CDR3 loop reads CASSYPGHTYEQYF. In nucleotides, the CDR3 is TGTGCCAGCAGCTATCCGGGACACACCTACGAGCAGTACTTC.

The V gene is TRBV6-2 or TRBV6-3, the J gene TRBJ1-6; no reliable D call. CDR3 length: 14 residues. Trimming removed 4 bases at V and 7 bases at J, with 11 bases between. Germline values: CDR1 MNHEY, CDR2 SVGEGT. In DNA, the CDR3 is TGTGCCAGCAGTTCCCCGGTGAAAAATTCACCCCTCCACTTT. Its translation is CASSSPVKNSPLHF.

The chain has TRBV24-1 and TRBJ2-3; D not certain. Trimming removed 3 bases from V and 3 bases from J, with 9 bases in between. The length of the CDR3 is 14 residues. Germline V gene sequence: CDR1 KGHDR, CDR2 SFDVKD. The CDR3 DNA follows: TGTGCCACCAGTGATCCGCCTCGGACAGATACGCAGTATTTT. Residues: CATSDPPRTDTQYF.

V gene TRBV5-5 combines with J gene TRBJ2-5, with D possibly matching TRBD1 (6 bases). The J call could be wrong; TRBJ2-7 is a better fit for the DNA end. This CDR3 is 17 amino acids long. The germline gives CDR1 SGHKS, CDR2 YYEKEE (reference sequence). CDR3 residues: CASSLSPLITGNYEQYF. CDR3 in DNA: TGTGCCAGCAGCTTGTCCCCTCTTATCACAGGGAACTACGAGCAGTACTTC.

This clonotype turned up a few times. This chain connects TRBV7-2 to TRBJ2-3; D perhaps matches TRBD1 (6 bases). From germline, CDR1 is SGHTA and CDR2 FQGNSA. The CDR3 has 14 residues. Trimming shortened V by 5 bases and J by 5 bases, and 14 bases separated the two germline ends. CDR3 loop: CASSEQGYGDTQYF. The CDR3 DNA follows: TGTGCCAGCAGCGAACAGGGATACGGAGATACGCAGTATTTT.

The chain is built from TRBV6-2 or TRBV6-3 and TRBJ2-5; TRBD1 matches at 7 bases. Per the germline V gene, CDR1 is MNHEY and CDR2 is SVGEGT. The CDR3 totals 14 residues. The CDR3 nucleotides read TGTGCTACCTTCTTTAACCGGACAGGAGAGACCCAGTACTTC. Encoded protein: CATFFNRTGETQYF.